The rows below give T cell receptor beta chains drawn from one sample of a study of cytomegalovirus exposure and HLA in healthy donors. Clones were sequenced by immunoSEQ multiplex PCR, and TCRdb holds only the in-frame ones, with some missing. The sample has about 140,000 clones; more than 65% are singletons. The sample taken for sequencing was PBMCs. Every receptor here comes from a woman aged 25 to 39 in good health and CMV-seronegative. Each CDR3 is given with its conserved first and last residue. D genes are given only for firm matches. Size values are once, few and many counts, or a class for expanded clones, and some rows have none.

>TRBJ2-5|TRBV5-1|few|TRBD2
TGCGCCAGCAGCCACGGGGGGGCCGAAGAGACCCAGTACTTC
CASSHGGAEETQYF
>TRBJ2-1|TRBV6-5|NA|NA
TGTGCCAGCAGTTACCAGGACAATGAGCAGTTCTTC
CASSYQDNEQFF
>TRBJ1-2|TRBV15|few|NA
TGTGCCACCAGCAGAGATACGGAGTACCTCTATGGCTACACCTTC
CATSRDTEYLYGYTF
>TRBJ2-6|TRBV28|NA|NA
TGTGCCAGCAGTTTCTTGGTAGCTGGGGCCAACGTCCTGACTTTC
CASSFLVAGANVLTF
>TRBJ2-7|TRBV11-2|NA|TRBD2
TGTGCCAGCAGCTTTCGACTAGCGGGAGGGCCGGTGGAGTACTTC
CASSFRLAGGPVEYF
>TRBJ1-1|TRBV2|many|NA
TGTGCCAGCAGTGTTGGGCCAGCCATTGAAGCTTTCTTT
CASSVGPAIEAFF
>TRBJ1-5|TRBV5-1|few|NA
TGCGCCAGCAGCTTTGGGGAGAATCAGCCCCAGCATTTT
CASSFGENQPQHF
>TRBJ2-7|TRBV7-8|NA|NA
TGTGCCAGCAGCCCCACACGGGACACCTCCTACGAGCAGTACTTC
CASSPTRDTSYEQYF
>TRBJ2-1|TRBV7-2|NA|NA
TGTGCCAGCAGCTTAGGGACTACCTACAATGAGCAGTTCTTC
CASSLGTTYNEQFF
>TRBJ2-2|TRBV6-6|NA|NA
TGTGCCAGCGACAGCCTCTTCACCGGGGAGCTGTTTTTT
CASDSLFTGELFF
>TRBJ2-6|TRBV5-1|NA|TRBD1
TGCGCCAGCAGCTGGGCCCCCGGGACAGGGGGCGATGCTGGGGCCAACGTCCTGACTTTC
CASSWAPGTGGDAGANVLTF
>TRBJ1-1|TRBV6-6|NA|TRBD1
TGTGCCAGCAGCTTGCCGGGACAGCGGAACACTGAAGCTTTCTTT
CASSLPGQRNTEAFF
>TRBJ2-1|TRBV5-5|NA|NA
TGTGCCAGCAGCTCCCGGGTCCGGGGAGACAATGAGCAGTTCTTC
CASSSRVRGDNEQFF
>TRBJ1-5|TRBV7-6|few|NA
TGTGCCAGCAGCTTAGTGGCGGGGTCCGATCAGCCCCAGCATTTT
CASSLVAGSDQPQHF
>TRBJ2-5|TRBV7-9|once|NA
TGTGCCAGCGTTGTAGATGAGACCCAGTACTTC
CASVVDETQYF
>TRBJ2-7|TRBV11-2|NA|NA
TGTGCCAGCAGTTTATTAGCGGCGGTAGGAATCTACGAGCAGTACTTC
CASSLLAAVGIYEQYF
>TRBJ2-6|TRBV7-3|NA|NA
TGTGCCAGCAGCTTAACGGCGGGGTCCGGGGCCAACGTCCTGACTTTC
CASSLTAGSGANVLTF
>TRBJ2-2|TRBV7-2|few|NA
TGTGCCAGCAGCTCGAGACAGACCGGGGAGCTGTTTTTT
CASSSRQTGELFF
>TRBJ2-1|TRBV5-1|NA|TRBD1
TGCACCAGCAGCTTCCGGGACAGGGTTTTAGGTGAGCAGTTCTTC
CTSSFRDRVLGEQFF
>TRBJ2-3|TRBV6-4|NA|TRBD1
TGTGCCAGCAGTGCCGAGGGGGCAATAGATACGCAGTATTTT
CASSAEGAIDTQYF
>TRBJ2-5|TRBV2|NA|TRBD1
TGTGCCAGCAGGCTGGGACAGCCTCAAGAGACCCAGTACTTC
CASRLGQPQETQYF
>TRBJ1-5|TRBV2|NA|NA
TGTGCCAGCAGTGAAGCGCAGGGGTCGGGGCAGCCCCAGCATTTT
CASSEAQGSGQPQHF
>TRBJ2-6|TRBV18|NA|NA
TGTGCCAGCTCACCGTTCCAGGGTTTAAGGTCTGGGGCCAACGTCCTGACTTTC
CASSPFQGLRSGANVLTF